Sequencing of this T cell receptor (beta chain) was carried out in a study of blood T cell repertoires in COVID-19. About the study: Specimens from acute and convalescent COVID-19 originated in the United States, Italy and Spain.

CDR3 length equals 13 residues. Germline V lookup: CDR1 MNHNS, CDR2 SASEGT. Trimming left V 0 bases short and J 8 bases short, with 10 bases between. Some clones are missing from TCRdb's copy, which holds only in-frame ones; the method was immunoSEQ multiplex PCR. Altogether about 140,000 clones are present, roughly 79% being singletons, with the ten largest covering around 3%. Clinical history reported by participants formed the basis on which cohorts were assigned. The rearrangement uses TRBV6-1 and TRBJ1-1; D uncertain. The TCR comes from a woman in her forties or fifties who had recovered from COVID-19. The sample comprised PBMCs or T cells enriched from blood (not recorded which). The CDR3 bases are TGTGCCAGCAGTGAAGCCCTGAGGCTGGAAGCTTTCTTT. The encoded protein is CASSEALRLEAFF.